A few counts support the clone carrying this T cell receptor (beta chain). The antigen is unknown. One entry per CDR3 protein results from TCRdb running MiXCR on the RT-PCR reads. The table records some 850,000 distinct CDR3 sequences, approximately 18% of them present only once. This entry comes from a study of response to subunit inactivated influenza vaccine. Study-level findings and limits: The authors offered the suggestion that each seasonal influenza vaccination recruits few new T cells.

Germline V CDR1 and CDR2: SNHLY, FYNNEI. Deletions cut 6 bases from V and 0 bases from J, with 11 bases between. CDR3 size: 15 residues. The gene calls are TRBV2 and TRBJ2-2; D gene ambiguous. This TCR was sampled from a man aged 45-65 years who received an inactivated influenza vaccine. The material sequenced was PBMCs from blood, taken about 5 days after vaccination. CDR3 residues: CASSREATNTGELFF. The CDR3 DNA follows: TGTGCCAGCAGCCGAGAGGCGACGAACACCGGGGAGCTGTTTTTT.